This TCR beta chain is from a study of shared clonotypes between healthy human individuals. Germline-derived CDR1 and CDR2 are MGHRA and YSYEKL. The CDR3 has 15 residues. Of note for this clone: As yet, its antigen is unknown.

Naive CD4+ cells were CD45RA-selected; the remaining cells were memory. Produced via immunoSEQ multiplex PCR; TCRdb's table is partial and in-frame only. The sample gives 2 million to 2.5 million clones, around 93% of which show up once; around 0.38% is in the top ten. Findings and limits, study-wide: As a rule, naive subsets had a larger estimated richness than memory subsets.

The source of this sequence is a man between 18 and 29 years old in good health. Some clones in this sample may be carry-over from other donors' samples. Sequenced input: naive CD4+ T cells from PBMCs. The subset is: CD45RA+ positively selected. This rearrangement joins TRBV4-1 to TRBJ2-5, with 11 bases aligning to TRBD2. The tail of the sequence fits TRBJ2-7 better, so the J call may be wrong. The DNA of the CDR3 is TGCGCCAGCAGCCCCTCGCTAGCGGGAGGTTACGAGCAGTACTTC. This gives the protein CASSPSLAGGYEQYF.